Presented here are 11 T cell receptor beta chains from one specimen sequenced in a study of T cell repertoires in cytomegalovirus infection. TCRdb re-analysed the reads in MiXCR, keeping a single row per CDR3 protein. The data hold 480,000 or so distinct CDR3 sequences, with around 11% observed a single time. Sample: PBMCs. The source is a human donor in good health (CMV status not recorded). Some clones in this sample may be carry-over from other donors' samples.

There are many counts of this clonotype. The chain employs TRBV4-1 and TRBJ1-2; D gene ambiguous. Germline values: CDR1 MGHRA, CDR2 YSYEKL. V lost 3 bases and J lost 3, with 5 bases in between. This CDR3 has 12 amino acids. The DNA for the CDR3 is TGCGCCAGCAGCCACGGGGACTATGGCTACACCTTC. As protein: CASSHGDYGYTF.

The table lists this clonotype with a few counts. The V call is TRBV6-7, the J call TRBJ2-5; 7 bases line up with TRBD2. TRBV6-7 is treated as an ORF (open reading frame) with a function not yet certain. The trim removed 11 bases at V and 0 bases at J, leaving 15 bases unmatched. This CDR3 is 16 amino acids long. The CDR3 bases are TGTGCCCTAGCAGTTTACGGGAGGTGGGACCAAGAGACCCAGTACTTC. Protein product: CALAVYGRWDQETQYF.

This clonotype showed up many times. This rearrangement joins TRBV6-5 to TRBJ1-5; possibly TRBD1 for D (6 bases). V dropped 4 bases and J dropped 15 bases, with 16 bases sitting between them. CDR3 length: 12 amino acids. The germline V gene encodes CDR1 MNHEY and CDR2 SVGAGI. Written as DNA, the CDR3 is TGTGCCAGCAGTTCCCAAACAGGGTCCCCGCATTTT. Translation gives CASSSQTGSPHF.

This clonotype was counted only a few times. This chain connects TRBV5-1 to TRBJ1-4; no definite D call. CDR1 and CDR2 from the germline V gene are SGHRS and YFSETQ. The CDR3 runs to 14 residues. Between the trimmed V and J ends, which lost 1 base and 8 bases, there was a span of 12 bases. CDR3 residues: CASSLTDGEEKLFF. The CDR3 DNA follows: TGCGCCAGCAGCTTGACAGACGGCGAAGAAAAACTGTTTTTT.

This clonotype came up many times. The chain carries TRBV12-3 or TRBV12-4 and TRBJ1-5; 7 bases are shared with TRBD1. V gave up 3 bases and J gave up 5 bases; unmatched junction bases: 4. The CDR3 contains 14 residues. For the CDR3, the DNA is TGTGCCAGCAGTTTCGGACAGGCGGATCAGCCCCAGCATTTT. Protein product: CASSFGQADQPQHF.

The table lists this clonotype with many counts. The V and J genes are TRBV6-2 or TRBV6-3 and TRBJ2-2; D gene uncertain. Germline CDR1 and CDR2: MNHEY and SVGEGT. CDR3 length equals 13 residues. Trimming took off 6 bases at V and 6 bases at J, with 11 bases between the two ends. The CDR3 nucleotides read TGTGCCAGCAGAATGGTGGAAGCCGGGGAGCTGTTTTTT. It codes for CASRMVEAGELFF.

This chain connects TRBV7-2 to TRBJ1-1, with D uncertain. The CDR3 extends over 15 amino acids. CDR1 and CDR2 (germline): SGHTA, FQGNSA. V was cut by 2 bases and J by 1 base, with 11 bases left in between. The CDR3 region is CASSLTPIPNTEAFF. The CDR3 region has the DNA TGTGCCAGCAGCTTAACCCCCATCCCGAACACTGAAGCTTTCTTT. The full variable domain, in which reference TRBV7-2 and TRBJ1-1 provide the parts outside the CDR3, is GAGVSQSPSNKVTEKGKDVELRCDPISGHTALYWYRQSLGQGLEFLIYFQGNSAPDKSGLPSDRFSAERTGGSVSTLTIQRTQQEDSAVYLCASSLTPIPNTEAFFGQGTRLTVV.

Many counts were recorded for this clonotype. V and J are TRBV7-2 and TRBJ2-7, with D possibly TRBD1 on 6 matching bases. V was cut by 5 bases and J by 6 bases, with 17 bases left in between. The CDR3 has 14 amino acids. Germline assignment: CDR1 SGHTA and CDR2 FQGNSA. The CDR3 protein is CASSTARGIAEQYF. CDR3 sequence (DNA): TGTGCCAGCAGCACCGCCAGGGGAATAGCCGAGCAGTACTTC.

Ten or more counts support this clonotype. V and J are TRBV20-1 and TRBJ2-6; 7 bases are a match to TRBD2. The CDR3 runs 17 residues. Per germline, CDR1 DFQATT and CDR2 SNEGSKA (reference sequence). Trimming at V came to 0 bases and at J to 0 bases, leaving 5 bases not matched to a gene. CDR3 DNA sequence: TGCAGTGCTAGAGATAGGCGGGAGCCCTCTGGGGCCAACGTCCTGACTTTC. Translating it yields CSARDRREPSGANVLTF.

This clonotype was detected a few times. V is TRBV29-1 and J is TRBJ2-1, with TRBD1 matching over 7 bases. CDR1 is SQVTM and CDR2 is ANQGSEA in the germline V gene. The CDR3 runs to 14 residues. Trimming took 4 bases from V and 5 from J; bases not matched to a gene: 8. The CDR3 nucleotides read TGCAGCGTTGGACAGGGTAGGGGACACAATGAGCAGTTCTTC. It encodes CSVGQGRGHNEQFF.

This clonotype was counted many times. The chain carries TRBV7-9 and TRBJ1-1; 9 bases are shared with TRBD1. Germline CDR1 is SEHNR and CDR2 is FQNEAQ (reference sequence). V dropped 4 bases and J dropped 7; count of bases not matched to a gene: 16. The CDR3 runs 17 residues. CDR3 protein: CASSSTYFRDRDLEAFF. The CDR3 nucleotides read TGTGCCAGCAGCTCCACATACTTCCGGGACAGGGACCTTGAAGCTTTCTTT.